These 15 T cell receptor beta chains originate from one sample sequenced in a study of blood T cell repertoires in COVID-19 (TCRdb year 2020). Receptors were amplified or captured by the immunoSEQ multiplex PCR assay. TCRdb stores this immuneACCESS table with in-frame sequences only. Part of the clones is absent; in the studies checked, under half of the shortfall reflects unresolved V genes, and no reason is known for the rest. A total of under 350,000 clones appear in this sample, about 89% of them only once. The top ten clonotypes cover around 2.4% of the sample. Sequencing was carried out using PBMCs or T cells enriched from blood (not recorded which). These receptors were obtained from a young woman who had recovered from COVID-19.

V and J are TRBV7-2 and TRBJ1-4; possibly TRBD1 for D (5 bases). CDR1 is SGHTA and CDR2 is FQGNSA in the germline V gene. With 5 bases removed from V and 7 bases from J, the gap between germline ends came to 20 bases. This CDR3 region has 16 residues. The CDR3 bases are TGTGCCAGCAGCCAACAACCCGGGACTGCGGGTGAAAAACTGTTTTTT. Amino acids: CASSQQPGTAGEKLFF. Based on the CDR3 plus reference TRBV7-2 and TRBJ1-4, the full variable domain is GAGVSQSPSNKVTEKGKDVELRCDPISGHTALYWYRQSLGQGLEFLIYFQGNSAPDKSGLPSDRFSAERTGGSVSTLTIQRTQQEDSAVYLCASSQQPGTAGEKLFFGSGTQLSVL.

In nucleotides, the CDR3 is TGTGCCAGCAGCCAACAGCGGGGGCCATACAATGAGCAGTTCTTC. The encoded protein is CASSQQRGPYNEQFF. V gene TRBV14 combines with J gene TRBJ2-1; 8 bases match TRBD2. The CDR3 is 15 residues long. V was pared by 2 bases and J by 4 bases, with 4 bases of the junction left unmatched. Per the germline V gene, CDR1 is SGHDN and CDR2 is FVKESK.

The chain couples TRBV11-2 to TRBJ2-1, with TRBD2 identical over 12 bases. With 6 bases clipped from V and 1 base from J, the junction kept 4 bases outside the gene matches. This CDR3 contains 16 residues. Germline assignment: CDR1 SGHAT and CDR2 FQNNGV. This CDR3 reads CASRLLAGGSYNEQFF. For the CDR3, the DNA is TGTGCCAGCAGATTACTAGCGGGAGGATCCTACAATGAGCAGTTCTTC.

The genes are TRBV3-1 (or the pseudogene TRBV3-2) and TRBJ1-1; TRBD1 matches 9 bases. V lost 4 bases to trimming and J lost 1 base; unmatched junction nucleotides: 7. Germline loops: CDR1 LGHDT, CDR2 YNNKEL (reference sequence). The CDR3 totals 16 residues. The CDR3 region is CASSPHRGRRNTEAFF. The CDR3 bases are TGTGCCAGCAGCCCCCACAGGGGGCGAAGGAACACTGAAGCTTTCTTT.

The chain has TRBV14 and TRBJ2-7, with D perhaps matching TRBD2 (6 bases). This CDR3 has 17 residues. With 0 bases removed from V and 0 bases from J, the gap between germline ends came to 15 bases. Germline assignment: CDR1 SGHDN and CDR2 FVKESK. The CDR3 bases are TGTGCCAGCAGCCAAGATACTTGGGACTTCAGCTCCTACGAGCAGTACTTC. Protein product: CASSQDTWDFSSYEQYF.

CDR3 coding DNA: TGTGCCAGCAGCTTTAAATACTACACAGATACGCAGTATTTT. Translating it yields CASSFKYYTDTQYF. The gene calls are TRBV11-2 and TRBJ2-3; D is unclear. Germline CDR1 reads SGHAT; CDR2 reads FQNNGV. CDR3 size: 14 residues. The V end lost 3 bases, the J end lost 2 bases, and 9 bases lay between the germline ends.

The rearrangement links TRBV25-1 to TRBJ2-5, with TRBD2 as a possible D gene (5 bases). V lost 2 bases to trimming and J lost 5 bases, with 18 bases between them. The CDR3 runs to 16 residues. Germline V gives CDR1 MGHDK, CDR2 SYGVNS. CDR3 amino acids: CASSEPYSYPGETQYF. CDR3 bases: TGTGCCAGCAGTGAACCATACTCGTATCCGGGGGAGACCCAGTACTTC.

This clone was seen more than once but under ten times. The gene calls are TRBV3-1 (or the pseudogene TRBV3-2) and TRBJ2-2; 9 bases are shared with TRBD1. Germline loops: CDR1 LGHDT, CDR2 YNNKEL (reference sequence). V lost 4 bases to trimming and J lost 6 bases; unmatched junction nucleotides: 0. There are 13 residues in the CDR3. The CDR3 region has the DNA TGTGCCAGCAGCCGGGACAGGGCCGGGGAGCTGTTTTTT. This encodes CASSRDRAGELFF.

V gene TRBV19 combines with J gene TRBJ1-5, with a possible D match to TRBD1 (5 bases). CDR3 size: 17 residues. CDR1 is LNHDA, CDR2 SQIVND, per germline (reference sequence). The V and J ends lost 3 bases and 1 base respectively, with 16 bases between them. As DNA, the CDR3 is TGTGCCAGTAGTATGGGGACTTACGGAGGAAGCAATCAGCCCCAGCATTTT. Its translation: CASSMGTYGGSNQPQHF.

This rearrangement joins TRBV7-3 to TRBJ2-3; unclear D gene. This CDR3 is built from 15 residues. The V end lost 0 bases, the J end lost 5 bases, and 12 bases lay between the germline ends. Germline V lookup: CDR1 SGHTA, CDR2 FQGTGA. DNA for the CDR3: TGTGCCAGCAGCTTAACGTTAGTCTCCCAAGATACGCAGTATTTT. This gives the protein CASSLTLVSQDTQYF.

The J gene is TRBJ1-5, the V gene TRBV30; no clear D gene. The CDR3 extends over 15 amino acids. V lost 0 bases and J 3 bases, leaving 12 bases between the germline ends. Germline CDR1 GTSNPN, CDR2 SVGIG (reference sequence). In DNA, the CDR3 is TGTGCCTGGAGTGTACAGCTCGGTTTCAATCAGCCCCAGCATTTT. Translated, it gives CAWSVQLGFNQPQHF.

This rearrangement joins TRBV2 to TRBJ1-1; TRBD1 aligns across 7 bases. The trim removed 6 bases at V and 1 base at J, leaving 8 bases unmatched. This CDR3 spans 15 amino acids. The germline V gene encodes CDR1 SNHLY and CDR2 FYNNEI. CDR3 protein: CASRDDRVGNTEAFF. The CDR3 region has the DNA TGTGCCAGCAGGGACGACAGGGTAGGGAACACTGAAGCTTTCTTT.

The chain joins TRBV28 to TRBJ2-2; TRBD1 matches 8 bases. The germline gives CDR1 MDHEN, CDR2 SYDVKM. The J segment lost 5 bases and the V segment lost 5 bases, leaving 7 bases of the junction unmatched. The CDR3 length is 15 residues. The chain's CDR3 is CASSPRTGWTGELFF. CDR3 DNA: TGTGCCAGCAGTCCCAGGACAGGGTGGACCGGGGAGCTGTTTTTT.

CDR3: CATSRDPGEQPQHF. Here the CDR3 DNA reads TGTGCCACCAGCAGAGACCCAGGGGAACAGCCCCAGCATTTT. The rearrangement links TRBV15 to TRBJ1-5, with a tentative D call TRBD1 (6 bases). The CDR3 sequence is 14 residues long. V lost 0 bases, J lost 7 bases, and 10 bases lay in between. Germline values: CDR1 LNHNV, CDR2 YYDKDF (reference sequence).

The CDR3 loop reads CASSEGLYYGYTF. In nucleotides, the CDR3 is TGCGCCAGCAGTGAGGGGCTCTACTATGGCTACACCTTC. The rearrangement links TRBV10-2 to TRBJ1-2; D not resolved. The germline CDR1 and CDR2 sequences are WSHSY and SAAADI. The CDR3 is 13 residues long. Trimming stripped 2 bases from V and 3 bases from J, with 7 bases between.